This T cell receptor beta chain was retrieved from a study of blood T cell repertoires in COVID-19. For the study at large: Donors in the United States, Italy and Spain gave samples during acute or convalescent COVID-19. The cDNA or gDNA used as material had been derived from T cells, B-cell-depleted T cells, or PBMCs.

Authors' analysis steps: Estimates of nucleated cell counts were drawn from the amplification of reference gene primers. TCRdb's table, derived via immunoSEQ multiplex PCR, lists solely in-frame clones and lacks some. Clonal size and the V and J genes are those of that table, whereas D and trimming came from the DNA. The profile covers about 250,000 clones, with about 82% appearing a single time and more than 6% taken by the ten largest. The CDR3 loop spans 8 amino acids. The germline gives CDR1 SEHNR, CDR2 FQNEAQ (reference sequence). The V end was cut by 7 bases, the J end by 15 bases, with 7 bases between.

Sequencing input: peripheral blood. This TCR was sampled from a woman aged 60-75 years with active or convalescent COVID-19. The chain combines TRBV7-9 with TRBJ2-1, with D unclear. CDR3 DNA: TGTGCCAGCACCTCAGGGTTCTTC. Protein product: CASTSGFF. The full variable domain, with the rest looked up from reference TRBV7-9 and TRBJ2-1, is DTGVSQNPRHKITKRGQNVTFRCDPISEHNRLYWYRQTLGQGPEFLTYFQNEAQLEKSRLLSDRFSAERPKGSFSTLEIQRTEQGDSAMYLCASTSGFFGPGTRLTVL.